This entry lists 26 T cell receptor beta chains sequenced from one sample in a study of a mutant IDH1 vaccine in newly diagnosed glioma (dated by TCRdb to the early 2020s). Their antigens remain unidentified. Library construction relied on the immunoSEQ multiplex PCR assay. TCRdb re-hosts the immuneACCESS table, in-frame sequences only. Its copies lack some clones; in the studies checked, an unresolved V gene accounts for under half of them, and the cause for the rest is not known. Within this sample are tens of thousands of clones, with over 75% of them counted one time only. The biggest ten clones account for more than 5% of the sample. Interpreted using the paper, the time point label stands for: week 47, end of study. Each vaccine dose was 300 ug of a 20-mer mutant IDH1 peptide in Montanide, given subcutaneously with topical imiquimod. Sequenced here: PBMCs, sampled from a glioma patient whose treatment included an IDH1 peptide vaccine. The receptors come from a man in his forties or fifties with glioma.

The rearrangement uses TRBV7-8 and TRBJ2-2, with D unclear. The CDR3 contains 12 residues. Trimming cost V 4 bases and J 3 bases, with 3 bases left between them. Per the germline V gene, CDR1 is SGHVS and CDR2 is FQNEAQ. The DNA for the CDR3 is TGTGCCAGCAGCTCATACACCGGGGAGCTGTTTTTT. It translates to CASSSYTGELFF.

The chain is built from TRBV14 and TRBJ1-5; 9 bases align to TRBD1. Trimming took 2 bases from V and 6 from J; bases not matched to a gene: 5. CDR3 length: 15 amino acids. Germline CDR1 reads SGHDN; CDR2 reads FVKESK. The CDR3 protein is CASSQRTGGSQPQHF. CDR3 in DNA: TGTGCCAGCAGCCAACGAACAGGGGGCAGTCAGCCCCAGCATTTT. Full variable domain (outside the CDR3, taken from reference TRBV14 and TRBJ1-5): EAGVTQFPSHSVIEKGQTVTLRCDPISGHDNLYWYRRVMGKEIKFLLHFVKESKQDESGMPNNRFLAERTGGTYSTLKVQPAELEDSGVYFCASSQRTGGSQPQHFGDGTRLSIL.

The chain couples TRBV4-1 to TRBJ1-4; no definite D call. Trimming cost V 0 bases and J 6 bases, with 8 bases left between them. CDR1 and CDR2 (germline): MGHRA, YSYEKL. The CDR3 spans 14 residues. Here the CDR3 reads CASSQDGADEKLFF. CDR3 bases: TGCGCCAGCAGCCAAGATGGAGCGGATGAAAAACTGTTTTTT.

The J gene is TRBJ2-1, the V gene TRBV2; TRBD2 is a possible D gene (5 bases). V was cut by 5 bases and J by 7 bases, with 9 bases left in between. The CDR3 is 12 amino acids. CDR1 SNHLY and CDR2 FYNNEI come from the germline V gene. This CDR3 reads CASSPAENEQFF. In nucleotides, the CDR3 is TGTGCCAGCAGTCCAGCGGAAAATGAGCAGTTCTTC.

This chain joins TRBV2 and TRBJ2-3; tentatively, D is TRBD1 (6 bases). Trimming took off 4 bases at V and 4 bases at J, with 12 bases between the two ends. Germline V gene lookup returns CDR1 SNHLY and CDR2 FYNNEI. CDR3 length: 14 residues. DNA of the CDR3: TGTGCCAGCAGTGCCGTCGAGGGGGCAGATACGCAGTATTTT. Its protein product is CASSAVEGADTQYF. Full variable domain (outside the CDR3, taken from reference TRBV2 and TRBJ2-3): EPEVTQTPSHQVTQMGQEVILRCVPISNHLYFYWYRQILGQKVEFLVSFYNNEISEKSEIFDDQFSVERPDGSNFTLKIRSTKLEDSAMYFCASSAVEGADTQYFGPGTRLTVL.

This chain uses TRBV7-6 with TRBJ2-2, with D perhaps TRBD1 or TRBD2 (6 bases each). CDR3 length equals 14 residues. V dropped 5 bases and J dropped 7 bases, with 14 bases sitting between them. Germline V gives CDR1 SGHVS, CDR2 FNYEAQ. CDR3 nucleotide sequence: TGTGCCAGCAGCCCTCCAGGGGAGGTCGGGGAGCTGTTTTTT. The encoded protein is CASSPPGEVGELFF.

V usage is TRBV5-4 and J usage is TRBJ1-3; D remains ambiguous. There are 15 residues in the CDR3. Per the germline V gene, CDR1 is SGHNT and CDR2 is YYREEE (reference sequence). Trimming took off 3 bases at V and 0 bases at J, with 10 bases between the two ends. Written as DNA, the CDR3 is TGTGCCAGCAGCTCGGACGTCCGCTCTGGAAACACCATATATTTT. This translates into CASSSDVRSGNTIYF.

The J gene is TRBJ2-2, the V gene TRBV28; 11 nucleotides agree with TRBD1. CDR1 is MDHEN, CDR2 SYDVKM, per germline. The CDR3 contains 13 residues. Germline trimming cut 5 bases from V and 8 bases from J; bases unmatched to any gene: 1. The chain's CDR3 is CASSGQGAGELFF. CDR3 nucleotides: TGTGCCAGCAGTGGACAGGGGGCTGGGGAGCTGTTTTTT.

This rearrangement joins TRBV7-2 to TRBJ2-5; 12 bases line up with TRBD2. The CDR3 is made up of 15 amino acids. The V and J ends lost 5 bases and 4 bases, in that order; junction bases with no gene match: 5. Germline V CDR1 and CDR2: SGHTA, FQGNSA. Written as DNA, the CDR3 is TGTGCCAGCAGCAAGACTAGCGGGAGTGGAGAGACCCAGTACTTC. It encodes CASSKTSGSGETQYF.

Written as DNA, the CDR3 is TGTGCCAGCAGCTTAGGGGTGAGACTGATGAACACTGAAGCTTTCTTT. Encoded protein: CASSLGVRLMNTEAFF. J is TRBJ1-1 and V is TRBV11-2; D remains ambiguous. The CDR3 length is 16 residues. Trimming pared 1 base from V and 0 bases from J, leaving 12 bases between. Germline-derived CDR1 and CDR2 are SGHAT and FQNNGV. Combining the CDR3 with reference TRBV11-2 and TRBJ1-1 gives the whole variable domain EAGVAQSPRYKIIEKRQSVAFWCNPISGHATLYWYQQILGQGPKLLIQFQNNGVVDDSQLPKDRFSAERLKGVDSTLKIQPAKLEDSAVYLCASSLGVRLMNTEAFFGQGTRLTVV.

This chain uses TRBV7-2 with TRBJ2-5, with D perhaps matching TRBD1 or TRBD2 (5 bases each). This CDR3 comprises 13 residues. From germline, CDR1 is SGHTA and CDR2 FQGNSA. The V and J ends lost 6 bases and 9 bases respectively, with 17 bases between them. CDR3 protein: CASSSGDRQSQYF. The CDR3 DNA follows: TGTGCCAGCAGTTCCGGGGACCGTCAGTCCCAGTACTTC. Filled out from reference TRBV7-2 and TRBJ2-5, the complete variable domain reads GAGVSQSPSNKVTEKGKDVELRCDPISGHTALYWYRQSLGQGLEFLIYFQGNSAPDKSGLPSDRFSAERTGGSVSTLTIQRTQQEDSAVYLCASSSGDRQSQYFGPGTRLLVL.

This chain uses TRBV20-1 with TRBJ2-1, with D hard to call. With 0 bases removed from V and 10 bases from J, the gap between germline ends came to 7 bases. The CDR3 totals 11 residues. Germline lookup yields CDR1 DFQATT and CDR2 SNEGSKA (reference sequence). CDR3 sequence: CSAREGYEQFF. The DNA for the CDR3 is TGCAGTGCTAGAGAGGGCTACGAGCAGTTCTTC.

This chain joins TRBV4-3 and TRBJ2-2; D unresolved. The ends were cut back, 0 bases at V and 0 bases at J, with 20 bases in the middle. There are 20 residues in the CDR3. Germline V gene data show CDR1 as LGHNA and CDR2 as YSLEER. The DNA for the CDR3 is TGCGCCAGCAGCCAAGATCTTAACCGGCCCCGGCGAGCGAACACCGGGGAGCTGTTTTTT. Translation gives CASSQDLNRPRRANTGELFF.

The rearrangement uses TRBV5-1 and TRBJ1-2; 12 positions agree with TRBD1. Germline-derived CDR1 and CDR2 are SGHRS and YFSETQ. The CDR3 covers 16 residues. V was clipped by 2 bases and J by 5 bases; unmatched bases: 7. The CDR3 DNA reads TGCGCCAGCAGCTTACGCCCGGGACAGGGGGCGTATGGCTACACCTTC. Amino acids: CASSLRPGQGAYGYTF.

The chain carries TRBV27 and TRBJ2-7, with D possibly being TRBD2 (5 bases). The length of the CDR3 is 14 residues. Trimming took 6 bases from V and 6 from J, leaving 18 bases between them. Germline V gene sequence: CDR1 MNHEY, CDR2 SMNVEV (reference sequence). The CDR3 loop reads CASRPGIEGSEQYF. CDR3 in DNA: TGTGCCAGCAGGCCGGGAATCGAGGGTTCCGAGCAGTACTTC.

In this sample, this clone is medium-sized. This chain connects TRBV7-9 to TRBJ2-1; no definite D call. Trimming pared 1 base from V and 8 bases from J, leaving 9 bases between. The CDR3 runs to 13 residues. CDR1 is SEHNR, CDR2 FQNEAQ, per germline (reference sequence). CDR3 DNA: TGTGCCAGCAGCTTAGATCACGTAGATGAGCAGTTCTTC. This gives the protein CASSLDHVDEQFF.

The rearrangement uses TRBV7-2 and TRBJ1-1, with D perhaps matching TRBD1 (5 bases). Trimming shortened V by 6 bases and J by 5 bases, and 16 bases separated the two germline ends. This CDR3 comprises 14 residues. The germline V gene encodes CDR1 SGHTA and CDR2 FQGNSA. The chain's CDR3 is CASRKLGVGTEAFF. In DNA form, the CDR3 reads TGTGCCAGCAGGAAATTGGGGGTCGGGACTGAAGCTTTCTTT.

The rearrangement uses TRBV5-4 and TRBJ2-7, with 8 bases lining up with TRBD1. The germline V gene encodes CDR1 SGHNT and CDR2 YYREEE (reference sequence). After removal of 0 bases from V and 0 bases from J, the junction contained 5 bases not matched to a gene. The CDR3 covers 16 residues. The DNA of the CDR3 is TGTGCCAGCAGCTTGGAGGGACAGGACTACTCCTACGAGCAGTACTTC. Protein sequence: CASSLEGQDYSYEQYF.

This chain links TRBV11-2 with TRBJ2-6; D may be TRBD1 or TRBD2 (5 bases each). Germline V gene sequence: CDR1 SGHAT, CDR2 FQNNGV. The CDR3 is made up of 17 amino acids. V lost 5 bases and J 0 bases, leaving 14 bases between the germline ends. CDR3 region: CASSLPGRNSGANVLTF. CDR3 DNA: TGTGCCAGCAGCCTTCCGGGACGGAACTCTGGGGCCAACGTCCTGACTTTC.

V gene TRBV7-9 combines with J gene TRBJ2-5; possibly TRBD2 for D (5 bases). V lost 0 bases and J lost 3, with 11 bases in between. The germline gives CDR1 SEHNR, CDR2 FQNEAQ (reference sequence). This CDR3 has 15 residues. Here the CDR3 DNA reads TGTGCCAGCAGCTTAGCCGGGGTTGAGAAAGAGACCCAGTACTTC. It encodes CASSLAGVEKETQYF.

This clone came up a few times. V is TRBV4-2 and J is TRBJ1-5, with D hard to call. CDR1 is LGHNA and CDR2 is YNFKEQ in the germline V gene. CDR3 length equals 18 residues. Trimming pared 1 base from V and 0 bases from J, leaving 16 bases between. The CDR3 DNA reads as TGTGCCAGCAGCCAAGCCATACGCACACACTATAGCAATCAGCCCCAGCATTTT. Its protein product is CASSQAIRTHYSNQPQHF.

This chain links TRBV18 with TRBJ1-2; D gene uncertain. V lost 3 bases and J lost 1, with 12 bases in between. The CDR3 length is 15 residues. Germline V CDR1 and CDR2: KGHSH, LQKENI. The CDR3 is CASSPGPGRNYGYTF. For the CDR3, the DNA is TGTGCCAGCTCACCTGGCCCGGGCCGTAACTATGGCTACACCTTC. Based on the CDR3 plus reference TRBV18 and TRBJ1-2, the full variable domain is NAGVMQNPRHLVRRRGQEARLRCSPMKGHSHVYWYRQLPEEGLKFMVYLQKENIIDESGMPKERFSAEFPKEGPSILRIQQVVRGDSAAYFCASSPGPGRNYGYTFGSGTRLTVV.

V gene TRBV11-3 combines with J gene TRBJ2-1; D ambiguous. The CDR3 is 13 residues long. V lost 8 bases and J 5 bases, leaving 13 bases between the germline ends. Germline CDR1 reads SGHNT; CDR2 reads YENEEA. CDR3 DNA sequence: TGTGCCAGCGGTGACCCCTCTCACAATGAGCAGTTCTTC. Its protein is CASGDPSHNEQFF.

The V gene is TRBV18, the J gene TRBJ2-1, with D possibly being TRBD1 or TRBD2 (6 bases each). Germline values: CDR1 KGHSH, CDR2 LQKENI. The CDR3 runs 15 residues. V lost 2 bases and J lost 8, with 16 bases in between. The CDR3 loop reads CASSPRFPGEDEQFF. CDR3 nucleotides: TGTGCCAGCTCACCAAGGTTCCCAGGGGAGGATGAGCAGTTCTTC.

The chain's CDR3 is CASNSPGQGESPLHF. The CDR3 DNA reads as TGTGCCAGCAATTCCCCGGGACAGGGAGAATCACCCCTCCACTTT. The rearrangement links TRBV25-1 to TRBJ1-6, with 9 bases fitting TRBD1. CDR1 is MGHDK and CDR2 is SYGVNS in the germline V gene. J was trimmed by 10 bases and V by 7 bases; bases with no gene match: 11. This CDR3 comprises 15 residues.

J is TRBJ2-7 and V is TRBV27, with D maybe TRBD1 (5 bases). Trimming pared 6 bases from V and 3 bases from J, leaving 18 bases between. CDR1 and CDR2 (germline): MNHEY, SMNVEV (reference sequence). The CDR3 consists of 15 residues. The CDR3 here is CASRARTFQDYEQYF. CDR3 in DNA: TGTGCCAGCAGAGCCCGGACATTCCAGGACTACGAGCAGTACTTC.